These 27 T cell receptor beta chains originate from one sample sequenced in a study of shared clonotypes between healthy human individuals. TCRdb's table, derived via immunoSEQ multiplex PCR, lists solely in-frame clones and lacks some. Here the sample spans millions of clones, 95% being singletons. The sequenced sample consisted of naive CD4+ T cells sorted from blood. The subset here: CD45RA+ positively selected. Source of these receptors: a young man in good health.

The chain couples TRBV11-1 to TRBJ1-4, with D tentatively TRBD1 (5 bases). Trimming took off 7 bases at V and 5 bases at J, with 14 bases between the two ends. The length of the CDR3 is 14 residues. From germline, CDR1 is SGHAT and CDR2 FQDESV (reference sequence). The CDR3 is CASNTGTKNEKLFF. As DNA, the CDR3 is TGTGCCAGCAACACAGGCACCAAGAATGAAAAACTGTTTTTT.

V gene TRBV12-2 combines with J gene TRBJ2-7. TRBV12-2 is a pseudogene. The CDR3 has 13 residues. CDR3 in amino acids: CASRFGWIYEQYF. The CDR3 DNA is TGTGCAAGTCGCTTTGGGTGGATCTACGAGCAGTACTTC.

V gene TRBV29-1 combines with J gene TRBJ2-7; TRBD2 matches at 8 bases. The CDR3 spans 14 residues. V lost 5 bases, J lost 3 bases, and 9 bases stayed unmatched. The germline V gene has CDR1 SQVTM and CDR2 ANQGSEA. The CDR3 nucleotides read TGCAGCGTTTTGTCGGGAGGGCGGGACTACGAGCAGTACTTC. This gives the protein CSVLSGGRDYEQYF.

The V gene is TRBV4-1, the J gene TRBJ1-2; a possible D gene is TRBD1 (6 bases). Germline V gene lookup returns CDR1 MGHRA and CDR2 YSYEKL. This CDR3 has 13 residues. The ends were cut back, 3 bases at V and 8 bases at J, with 13 bases in the middle. The CDR3 protein is CASSQDSGRGYTF. The CDR3 DNA reads as TGCGCCAGCAGCCAGGACAGTGGACGAGGCTACACCTTC.

This clone appeared a single time. The chain joins TRBV4-1 to TRBJ1-6, with D maybe TRBD1 (5 bases). V was clipped by 0 bases and J by 9 bases, with 15 bases between them. CDR1 MGHRA and CDR2 YSYEKL come from the germline V gene. This CDR3 region has 16 residues. The CDR3 region has the DNA TGCGCCAGCAGCCAAGAAGTCAGGGTGGAGGGTTCACCCCTCCACTTT. Translated: CASSQEVRVEGSPLHF.

The chain links TRBV5-1 to TRBJ2-5; D is ambiguous. Germline V lookup: CDR1 SGHRS, CDR2 YFSETQ. Trimming removed 3 bases from V and 0 bases from J, with 12 bases in between. The CDR3 loop spans 15 amino acids. CDR3 coding DNA: TGCGCCAGCAGCTCCCTACCTGGCGACCAAGAGACCCAGTACTTC. Its translation is CASSSLPGDQETQYF.

This clone was seen only once. The same CDR3 arises from other DNA sequences in this sample as well. This chain links TRBV29-1 with TRBJ2-7; 9 bases align to TRBD1. V lost 7 bases and J lost 1; bases outside the gene matches: 5. The CDR3 covers 13 residues. CDR1 and CDR2 (germline): SQVTM, ANQGSEA. The CDR3 DNA is TGCAGCGCTGGGACAGGGAATTCCTACGAGCAGTACTTC. This sequence encodes CSAGTGNSYEQYF.

The chain couples TRBV7-9 to TRBJ2-7; TRBD2 aligns across 9 bases. Germline loops: CDR1 SEHNR, CDR2 FQNEAQ (reference sequence). The J segment lost 6 bases and the V segment lost 5 bases, leaving 5 bases of the junction unmatched. This CDR3 has 13 residues. The CDR3 reads CASSISGGPEQYF. CDR3 nucleotide sequence: TGTGCCAGCAGCATTAGCGGGGGTCCCGAGCAGTACTTC.

The chain recombines TRBV12-5 with TRBJ2-7; 8 nucleotides agree with TRBD1. V dropped 10 bases and J dropped 2; count of bases not matched to a gene: 10. Germline CDR1 is LGHNT and CDR2 is FRNRAP. The CDR3 runs 14 residues. The CDR3 loop is CANLRGTGAYEQYF. CDR3 nucleotides: TGTGCTAACTTACGAGGGACAGGAGCCTACGAGCAGTACTTC.

The chain combines TRBV10-2 with TRBJ1-2; D call uncertain. Trimming cost V 1 base and J 4 bases, with 7 bases left between them. The CDR3 extends over 13 amino acids. Germline values: CDR1 WSHSY, CDR2 SAAADI. For the CDR3, the DNA is TGCGCCAGCAGTGAGTTAAACAGCTATGGCTACACCTTC. This codes for CASSELNSYGYTF.

This clone was observed once. This chain links TRBV14 with TRBJ1-2; D may be TRBD1 (5 bases). This CDR3 spans 13 amino acids. The germline V and J ends were trimmed by 3 bases and 2 bases, with 7 bases remaining between them. Germline V gene lookup returns CDR1 SGHDN and CDR2 FVKESK. The CDR3 DNA reads TGTGCCAGCAGCCAGACAGTCAACTATGGCTACACCTTC. This encodes CASSQTVNYGYTF.

The CDR3 reads CAIKRGQEETQYF. The CDR3 coding sequence is TGTGCCATCAAGAGGGGACAGGAGGAGACCCAGTACTTC. The V gene is TRBV10-3, the J gene TRBJ2-5, with TRBD1 matching over 8 bases. Germline V lookup: CDR1 ENHRY, CDR2 SYGVKD. This CDR3 contains 13 residues. The V segment lost 7 bases and the J segment 5 bases; nucleotides outside the gene matches: 6.

V is TRBV7-2 and J is TRBJ1-3; D ambiguous. In germline, CDR1 is SGHTA, CDR2 FQGNSA. The CDR3 is 16 amino acids. V lost 2 bases, J lost 1 base, and 12 bases lay in between. The CDR3, as DNA: TGTGCCAGCAGCTTATCAGAGTTTGGATCTGGAAACACCATATATTTT. Amino acids: CASSLSEFGSGNTIYF.

This clone was observed once. The rearrangement links TRBV2 to TRBJ1-2, with a weak D call TRBD1 (6 bases). The germline gives CDR1 SNHLY, CDR2 FYNNEI. V was pared by 6 bases and J by 6 bases, with 14 bases between. The CDR3 covers 13 residues. This CDR3 is CASRDTGFNGYTF. The CDR3 nucleotides are TGTGCCAGCAGGGATACAGGGTTTAATGGCTACACCTTC. Combining the CDR3 with reference TRBV2 and TRBJ1-2 gives the whole variable domain EPEVTQTPSHQVTQMGQEVILRCVPISNHLYFYWYRQILGQKVEFLVSFYNNEISEKSEIFDDQFSVERPDGSNFTLKIRSTKLEDSAMYFCASRDTGFNGYTFGSGTRLTVV.

The V call is TRBV5-6, the J call TRBJ2-7; a weak D match, TRBD1 (7 bases). CDR3 length equals 16 residues. Per the germline V gene, CDR1 is SGHDT and CDR2 is YYEEEE. V lost 0 bases, J lost 4 bases, and 17 bases lay in between. CDR3 sequence reads: CASSLAGRGAGYEQYF. The DNA for the CDR3 is TGTGCCAGCAGCTTGGCCGGCAGGGGGGCCGGATACGAGCAGTACTTC.

The gene calls are TRBV28 and TRBJ1-6; 12 nucleotides align to TRBD1. This CDR3 spans 19 amino acids. In germline, CDR1 is MDHEN, CDR2 SYDVKM. With 6 bases clipped from V and 0 bases from J, the junction kept 9 bases outside the gene matches. The CDR3 DNA reads TGTGCCAGCAGCCTGGGACAGGGGGCCCCAGGCTCCTATAATTCACCCCTCCACTTT. Protein sequence: CASSLGQGAPGSYNSPLHF. Full variable domain (rest looked up from reference TRBV28 and TRBJ1-6): DVKVTQSSRYLVKRTGEKVFLECVQDMDHENMFWYRQDPGLGLRLIYFSYDVKMKEKGDIPEGYSVSREKKERFSLILESASTNQTSMYLCASSLGQGAPGSYNSPLHFGNGTRLTVT.

This chain links TRBV10-3 with TRBJ2-1; 9 bases line up with TRBD2. The ends lost 2 bases at V and 8 bases at J; junction bases unmatched: 10. The CDR3 covers 16 residues. From germline, CDR1 is ENHRY and CDR2 SYGVKD. The CDR3 DNA reads TGTGCCATCAGTGAGCTAAGAGCGGGAGGTGCCCATGAGCAGTTCTTC. Translation gives CAISELRAGGAHEQFF.

V and J are TRBV5-1 and TRBJ2-2, with TRBD1 matching 9 bases. This CDR3 has 17 amino acids. V trimming: 4 bases; J trimming: 2 bases; junction bases outside the gene matches: 9. Germline loops: CDR1 SGHRS, CDR2 YFSETQ. DNA of the CDR3: TGCGCCAGCAGCCCTCCGGGGACAGGGCTCAACACCGGGGAGCTGTTTTTT. It encodes CASSPPGTGLNTGELFF.

A note on this clone: Other nucleotide sequences in the sample specify the same CDR3. The CDR3 protein is CASSLGGTYGYTF. CDR3 nucleotide sequence: TGCGCCAGCAGCTTGGGGGGAACCTATGGCTACACCTTC. The V and J genes are TRBV5-1 and TRBJ1-2; D gene ambiguous. V shed 0 bases and J shed 4 bases, with 7 bases lying between them. Looked up from germline, CDR1 is SGHRS and CDR2 is YFSETQ. The CDR3 covers 13 residues.

This clone occurred once. The J gene is TRBJ1-1, the V gene TRBV6-6; unclear D gene. Germline V gene data show CDR1 as MNHNY and CDR2 as SVGAGI (reference sequence). This CDR3 region has 14 residues. The V end lost 8 bases, the J end lost 0 bases, and 13 bases lay between the germline ends. CDR3 loop: CASGTGIMNTEAFF. CDR3 bases: TGTGCCAGCGGAACGGGGATTATGAACACTGAAGCTTTCTTT.

A remark on this clone: The same CDR3 can be traced to other DNA sequences in this sample. The chain recombines TRBV6-5 with TRBJ2-2; D not certain. There are 13 residues in the CDR3. Germline CDR1 is MNHEY and CDR2 is SVGAGI. V dropped 0 bases and J dropped 4 bases, with 3 bases sitting between them. CDR3 in DNA: TGTGCCAGCAGTTACTCTACCACCGGGGAGCTGTTTTTT. Protein product: CASSYSTTGELFF.

The rearrangement uses TRBV14 and TRBJ1-1; D possibly corresponds to TRBD1 (6 bases). Trimming removed 0 bases from V and 4 bases from J, with 15 bases in between. Germline V gene lookup returns CDR1 SGHDN and CDR2 FVKESK. CDR3 length equals 16 residues. This chain's CDR3 is CASSQDRRGRFTEAFF. CDR3 in DNA: TGTGCCAGCAGCCAAGATAGGCGGGGGCGCTTCACTGAAGCTTTCTTT. Using reference TRBV14 and TRBJ1-1 for the parts outside the CDR3, the full variable domain is EAGVTQFPSHSVIEKGQTVTLRCDPISGHDNLYWYRRVMGKEIKFLLHFVKESKQDESGMPNNRFLAERTGGTYSTLKVQPAELEDSGVYFCASSQDRRGRFTEAFFGQGTRLTVV.

CDR3 coding DNA: TGTGCCAGTAGTATTGATTTCTGGGCTAGCGGGGCGAAATATACGCAGTATTTT. This encodes CASSIDFWASGAKYTQYF. V gene TRBV19 combines with J gene TRBJ2-3; 9 positions agree with TRBD2. The CDR3 contains 18 residues. V lost 3 bases to trimming and J lost 7 bases; unmatched junction nucleotides: 17. Germline V gene sequence: CDR1 LNHDA, CDR2 SQIVND (reference sequence).

With regard to this clone: The identical CDR3 is also encoded by other nucleotide sequences in the sample. The chain uses TRBV5-4 and TRBJ2-1; the D gene could be TRBD1 or TRBD2 (5 bases each). The CDR3 totals 15 residues. CDR1 is SGHNT, CDR2 YYREEE, per germline (reference sequence). V was clipped by 4 bases and J by 2 bases, with 13 bases between them. Here the CDR3 reads CASSPARGTYNEQFF. The CDR3 nucleotides are TGTGCCAGCAGCCCCGCGAGGGGAACCTACAATGAGCAGTTCTTC.

This sequence joins TRBV30 and TRBJ2-5; D gene ambiguous. V lost 3 bases and J lost 5, with 10 bases in between. Germline CDR1 is GTSNPN and CDR2 is SVGIG (reference sequence). The CDR3 has 12 amino acids. The CDR3 DNA follows: TGTGCCTGGAGGTCAACAAAGGAGACCCAGTACTTC. Translating it yields CAWRSTKETQYF. The full variable domain, rest sourced from reference TRBV30 and TRBJ2-5, is SQTIHQWPATLVQPVGSPLSLECTVEGTSNPNLYWYRQAAGRGLQLLFYSVGIGQISSEVPQNLSASRPQDRQFILSSKKLLLSDSGFYLCAWRSTKETQYFGPGTRLLVL.

The chain joins TRBV27 to TRBJ2-7; 10 bases line up with TRBD2. From germline, CDR1 is MNHEY and CDR2 SMNVEV (reference sequence). The V gene end was trimmed by 4 bases and the J gene end by 4 bases; junction bases not matched to a gene: 7. The CDR3 sequence is 15 residues long. In nucleotides, the CDR3 is TGTGCCAGCAGTTCTCCGGGACTAGCGAATTACGAGCAGTACTTC. It is translated as CASSSPGLANYEQYF.

Remarks on this clone: Different DNA sequences within this sample yield the same CDR3. V and J are TRBV9 and TRBJ2-3; maybe TRBD2 (6 bases). V gave up 4 bases and J gave up 4 bases, with 7 bases separating them. In germline, CDR1 is SGDLS, CDR2 YYNGEE. This CDR3 contains 12 residues. CDR3 region: CASSPGADTQYF. CDR3 coding DNA: TGTGCCAGCAGCCCGGGGGCAGATACGCAGTATTTT.